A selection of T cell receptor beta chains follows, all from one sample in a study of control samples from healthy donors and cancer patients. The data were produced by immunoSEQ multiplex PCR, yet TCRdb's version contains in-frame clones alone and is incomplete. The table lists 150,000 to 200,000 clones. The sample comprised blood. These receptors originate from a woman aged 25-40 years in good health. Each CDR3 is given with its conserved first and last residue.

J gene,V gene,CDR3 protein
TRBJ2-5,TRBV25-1,CASLPGRTETQYF
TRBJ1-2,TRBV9,CASSVDGGNYGYTF
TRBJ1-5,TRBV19,CASSIHPGALDQPQHF
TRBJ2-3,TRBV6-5,CASSYSNILTDTQYF
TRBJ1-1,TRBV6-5,CATLLTGEAFF
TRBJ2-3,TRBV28,CASSLLGDTQYF
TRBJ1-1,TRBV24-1,CATSDFGVKAFF
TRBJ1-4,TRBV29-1,CSVEDPEGSNEKLFF
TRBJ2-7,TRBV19,CASSAGSTYEQYF
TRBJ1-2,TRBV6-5,CASSYSVGFYGYTF
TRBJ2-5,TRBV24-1,CATASGGPETQYF
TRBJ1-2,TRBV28,CASITGSRANYGYTF
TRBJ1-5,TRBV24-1,CATSVTGGQPQHF
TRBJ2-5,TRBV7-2,CASSLAGQGEAQYF
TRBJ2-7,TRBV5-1,CASSLTSGLISYEQYF
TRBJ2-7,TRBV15,CATSRGTGSYEQYF
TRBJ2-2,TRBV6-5,CASTVGASTGELFF
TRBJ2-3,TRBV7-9,CASSLLAGGTDTQYF
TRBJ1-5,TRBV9,CASSQWGGEGQPQHF
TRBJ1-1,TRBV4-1,CASSQGENPWHTEAFF
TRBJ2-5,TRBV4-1,CASSQGSVYQETQYF
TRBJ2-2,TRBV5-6,CASSFAPQGSTGELFF
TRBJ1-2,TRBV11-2,CASSLAPGQGNWGYGYTF
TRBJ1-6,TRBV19,CASSMGQGSGSPLHF
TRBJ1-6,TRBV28,CASSFGSYNAPLHF
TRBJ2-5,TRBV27,CATLKTGTGGETQYF
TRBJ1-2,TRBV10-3,CAIRRTGEDGYTF
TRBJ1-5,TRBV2,CASSSLLGGNIGQPQHF
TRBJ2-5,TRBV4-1,CASSQGRDKETQYF
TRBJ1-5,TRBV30,CALARDINQPQHF
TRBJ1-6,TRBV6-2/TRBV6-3,CASSLDRGTYNSPLHF
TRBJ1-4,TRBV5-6,CASSPFLSNEKLFF
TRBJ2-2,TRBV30,CAWSVLGPGGELFF
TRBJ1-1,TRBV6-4,CASRRTGGTEAFF
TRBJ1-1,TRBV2,CASSGRTGGPTEAFF
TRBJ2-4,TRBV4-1,CASSQVFGEKGLFKNIQYF
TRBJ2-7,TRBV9,CASSVDEGTYEQYF
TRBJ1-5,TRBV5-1,CASIWGGRISNQPQHF
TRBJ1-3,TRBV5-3,CARSWGRSPGNTIYF
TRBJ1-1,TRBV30,CAWSPRGEGRAEAFF
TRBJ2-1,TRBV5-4,CASSLGGTAYNEQFF
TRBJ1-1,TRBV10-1,CASTSSDLVTEAFF
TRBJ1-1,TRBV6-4,CASSEGADTEAFF
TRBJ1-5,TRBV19,CASSPGTGRSQPQHF
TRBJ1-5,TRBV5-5,CASSFLGSSNQPQHF
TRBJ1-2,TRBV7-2,CASSKGAGGGYTF
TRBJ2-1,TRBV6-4,CASSAELAGGYHNEQFF
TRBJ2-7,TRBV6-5,CASSYLGGQNEQYF
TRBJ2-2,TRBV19,CASTPDGRAPNTGELFF
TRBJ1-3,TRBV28,CASSPSVGGRIGNTIYF
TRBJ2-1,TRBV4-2,CASSQDAGGPNEQFF
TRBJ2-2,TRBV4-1,CASSHAGKPNTGELFF
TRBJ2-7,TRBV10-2,CASIIAGPSYEQYF